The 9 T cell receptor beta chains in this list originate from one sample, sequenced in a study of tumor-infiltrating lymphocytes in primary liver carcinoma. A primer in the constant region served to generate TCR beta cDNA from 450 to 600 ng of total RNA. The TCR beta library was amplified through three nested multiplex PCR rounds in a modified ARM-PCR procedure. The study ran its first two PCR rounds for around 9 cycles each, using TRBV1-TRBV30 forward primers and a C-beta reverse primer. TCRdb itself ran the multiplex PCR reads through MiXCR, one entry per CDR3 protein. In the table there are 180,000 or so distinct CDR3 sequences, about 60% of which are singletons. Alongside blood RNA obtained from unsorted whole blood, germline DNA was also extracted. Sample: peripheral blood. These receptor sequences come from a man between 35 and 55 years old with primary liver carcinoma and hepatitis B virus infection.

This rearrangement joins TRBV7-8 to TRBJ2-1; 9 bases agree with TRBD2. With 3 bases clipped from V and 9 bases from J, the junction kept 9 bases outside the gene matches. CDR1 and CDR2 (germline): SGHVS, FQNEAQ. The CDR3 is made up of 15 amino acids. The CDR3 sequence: CASSFRGRARGEQFF. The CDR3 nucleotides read TGTGCCAGCAGCTTTCGCGGGAGGGCCAGGGGTGAGCAGTTCTTC. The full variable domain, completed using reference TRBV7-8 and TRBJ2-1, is GAGVSQSPRYKVAKRGQDVALRCDPISGHVSLFWYQQALGQGPEFLTYFQNEAQLDKSGLPSDRFFAERPEGSVSTLKIQRTQQEDSAVYLCASSFRGRARGEQFFGPGTRLTVL.

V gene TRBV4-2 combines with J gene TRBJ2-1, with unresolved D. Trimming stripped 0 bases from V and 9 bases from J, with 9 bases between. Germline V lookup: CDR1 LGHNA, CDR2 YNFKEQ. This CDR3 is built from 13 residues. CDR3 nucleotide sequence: TGTGCCAGCAGCCAAGAAAATCGCGGTGAGCAGTTCTTC. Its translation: CASSQENRGEQFF.

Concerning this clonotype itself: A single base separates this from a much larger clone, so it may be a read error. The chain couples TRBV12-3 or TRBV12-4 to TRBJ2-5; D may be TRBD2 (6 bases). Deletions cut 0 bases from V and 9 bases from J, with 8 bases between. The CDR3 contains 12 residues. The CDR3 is CASSLAGEAQYF. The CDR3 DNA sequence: TGTGCCAGCAGTTTAGCCGGGGAGGCCCAGTACTTC.

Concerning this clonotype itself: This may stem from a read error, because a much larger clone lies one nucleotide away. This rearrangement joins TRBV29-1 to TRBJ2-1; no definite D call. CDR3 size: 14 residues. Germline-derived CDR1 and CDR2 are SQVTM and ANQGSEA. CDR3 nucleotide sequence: TGCAGCATTGACCAGGATGCGAGTTACAATGAGCAGTTCTTC. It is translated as CSIDQDASYNEQFF.

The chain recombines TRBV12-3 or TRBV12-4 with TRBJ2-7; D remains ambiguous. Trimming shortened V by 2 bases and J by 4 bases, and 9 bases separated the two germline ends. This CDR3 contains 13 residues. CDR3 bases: TGTGCCAGCAGTTTAAGGCGCGCATACGAGCAGTACTTC. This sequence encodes CASSLRRAYEQYF.

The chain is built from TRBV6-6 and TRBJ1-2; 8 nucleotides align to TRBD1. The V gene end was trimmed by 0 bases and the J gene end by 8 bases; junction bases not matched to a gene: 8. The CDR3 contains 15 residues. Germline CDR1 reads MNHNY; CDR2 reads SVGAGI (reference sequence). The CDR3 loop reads CASSYSGQGAEGYTF. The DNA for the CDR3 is TGTGCCAGCAGTTACTCCGGCCAGGGGGCAGAAGGCTACACCTTC.

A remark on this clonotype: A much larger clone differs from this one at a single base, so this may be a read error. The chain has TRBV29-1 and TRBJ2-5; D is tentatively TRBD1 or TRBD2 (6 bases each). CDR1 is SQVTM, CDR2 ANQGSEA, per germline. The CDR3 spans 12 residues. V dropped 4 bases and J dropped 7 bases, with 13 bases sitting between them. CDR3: CSVVRGVWTQYF. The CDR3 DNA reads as TGCAGCGTTGTGAGGGGGGTGTGGACCCAGTACTTC.

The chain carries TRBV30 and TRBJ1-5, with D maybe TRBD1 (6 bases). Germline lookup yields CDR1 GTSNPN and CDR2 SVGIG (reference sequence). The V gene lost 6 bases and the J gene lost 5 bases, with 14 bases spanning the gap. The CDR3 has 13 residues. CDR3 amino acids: CACCYEGDQPQHF. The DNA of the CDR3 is TGTGCCTGCTGCTATGAGGGGGATCAGCCCCAGCATTTT.

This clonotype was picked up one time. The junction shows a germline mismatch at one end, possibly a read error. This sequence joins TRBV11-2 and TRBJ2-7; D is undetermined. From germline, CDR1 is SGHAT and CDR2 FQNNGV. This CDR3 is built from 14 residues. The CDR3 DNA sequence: TGTGCCATCAGCTTCGGAATTCCTCGAATCGAGCAGTACTTC. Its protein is CAISFGIPRIEQYF.